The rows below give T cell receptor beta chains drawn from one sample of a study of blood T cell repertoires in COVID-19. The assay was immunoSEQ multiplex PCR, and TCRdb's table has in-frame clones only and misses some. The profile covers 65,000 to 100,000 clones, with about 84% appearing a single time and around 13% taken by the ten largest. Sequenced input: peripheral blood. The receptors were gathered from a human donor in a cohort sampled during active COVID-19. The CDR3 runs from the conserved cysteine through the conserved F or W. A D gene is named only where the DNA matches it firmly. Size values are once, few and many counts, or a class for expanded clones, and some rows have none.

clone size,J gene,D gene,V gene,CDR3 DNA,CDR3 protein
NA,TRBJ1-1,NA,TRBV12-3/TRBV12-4,TGTGCCAGCAGTTTTACGGAGGCCACTGAAGCTTTCTTT,CASSFTEATEAFF
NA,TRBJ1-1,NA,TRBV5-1,TGCGCCAGCAGCTGGCAGGGTCCGGACGCCGAAGCTTTCTTT,CASSWQGPDAEAFF
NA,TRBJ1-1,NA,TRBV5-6,TGTGCCAGCAGCTTGTTTAGGAACACTGAAGCTTTCTTT,CASSLFRNTEAFF
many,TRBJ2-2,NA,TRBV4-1,TGCGCCAGCGGCCGCGAGGCGACGAGGCGGGTCACCGGGGAGCTGTTTTTT,CASGREATRRVTGELFF
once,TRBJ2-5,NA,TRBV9,TGTGCCAGCAGCCCGCGGGACAGACGAGAGACCCAGTACTTC,CASSPRDRRETQYF
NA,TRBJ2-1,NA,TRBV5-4,TGTGCCAGCGCCACGCGGGGGCGTTTCAGCTCCTACAATGAGCAGTTCTTC,CASATRGRFSSYNEQFF
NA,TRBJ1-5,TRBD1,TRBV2,TGTGCCAGCAGTTTTGGACAGGGGGCAAGAAATCAGCCCCAGCATTTT,CASSFGQGARNQPQHF
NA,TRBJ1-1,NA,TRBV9,TGTGCCAGCAGCGTAGGTGTAATCGGCACTGAAGCTTTCTTT,CASSVGVIGTEAFF
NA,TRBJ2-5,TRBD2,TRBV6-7,TGTGCCAGCAGTTACTCGACTGGGGCTAGCGGGGGGCAGTACCAAGAGACCCAGTACTTC,CASSYSTGASGGQYQETQYF
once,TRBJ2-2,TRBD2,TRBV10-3,TGTGCCACAGGACTAGCGGGGTCGACGAACACCGGGGAGCTGTTTTTT,CATGLAGSTNTGELFF